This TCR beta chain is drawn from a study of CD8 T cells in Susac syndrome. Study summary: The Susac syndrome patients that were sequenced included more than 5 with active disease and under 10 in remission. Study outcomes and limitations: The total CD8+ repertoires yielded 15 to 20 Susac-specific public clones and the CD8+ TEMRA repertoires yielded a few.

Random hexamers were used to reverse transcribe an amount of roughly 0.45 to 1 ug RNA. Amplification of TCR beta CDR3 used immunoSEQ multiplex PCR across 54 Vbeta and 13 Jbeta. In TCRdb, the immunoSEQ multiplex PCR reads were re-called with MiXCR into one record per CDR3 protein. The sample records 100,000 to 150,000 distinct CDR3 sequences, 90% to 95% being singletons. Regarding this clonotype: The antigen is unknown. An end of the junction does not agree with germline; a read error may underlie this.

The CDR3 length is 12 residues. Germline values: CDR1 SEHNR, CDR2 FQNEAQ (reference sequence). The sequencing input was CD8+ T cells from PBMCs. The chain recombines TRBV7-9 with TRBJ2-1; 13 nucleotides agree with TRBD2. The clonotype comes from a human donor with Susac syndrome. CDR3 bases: TGTGCCAGCAGCTCCGGGACTAGCGGGACGAGCTTC. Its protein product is CASSSGTSGTSF.